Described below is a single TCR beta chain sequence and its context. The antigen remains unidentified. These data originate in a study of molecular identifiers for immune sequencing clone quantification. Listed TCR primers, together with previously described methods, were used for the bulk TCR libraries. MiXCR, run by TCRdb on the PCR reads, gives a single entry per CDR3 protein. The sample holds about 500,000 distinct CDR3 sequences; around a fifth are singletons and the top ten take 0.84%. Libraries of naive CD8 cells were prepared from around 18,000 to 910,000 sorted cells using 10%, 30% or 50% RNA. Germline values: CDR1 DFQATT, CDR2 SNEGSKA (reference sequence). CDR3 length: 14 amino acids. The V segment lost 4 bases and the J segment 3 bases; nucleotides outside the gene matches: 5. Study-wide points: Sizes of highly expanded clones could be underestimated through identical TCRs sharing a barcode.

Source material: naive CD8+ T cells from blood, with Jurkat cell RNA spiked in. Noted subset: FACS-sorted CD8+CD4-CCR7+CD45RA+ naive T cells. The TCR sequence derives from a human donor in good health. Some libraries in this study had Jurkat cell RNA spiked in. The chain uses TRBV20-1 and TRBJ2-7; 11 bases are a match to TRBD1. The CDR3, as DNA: TGCAGTGCTACCCGGACAGGGGGCTTCTACGAGCAGTACTTC. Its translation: CSATRTGGFYEQYF.